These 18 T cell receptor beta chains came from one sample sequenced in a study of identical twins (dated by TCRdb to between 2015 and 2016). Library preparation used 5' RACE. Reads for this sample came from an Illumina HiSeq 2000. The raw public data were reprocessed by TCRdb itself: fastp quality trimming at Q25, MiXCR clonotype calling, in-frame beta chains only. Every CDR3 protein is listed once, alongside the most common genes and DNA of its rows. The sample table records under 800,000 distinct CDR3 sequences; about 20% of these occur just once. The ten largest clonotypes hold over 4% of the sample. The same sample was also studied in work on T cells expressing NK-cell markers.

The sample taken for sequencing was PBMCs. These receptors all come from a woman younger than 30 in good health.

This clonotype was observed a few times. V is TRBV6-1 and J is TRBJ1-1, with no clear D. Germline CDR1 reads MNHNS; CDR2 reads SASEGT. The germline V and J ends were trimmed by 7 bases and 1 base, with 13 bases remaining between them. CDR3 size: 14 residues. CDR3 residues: CASTLRGPNTEAFF. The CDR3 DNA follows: TGTGCCAGCACCCTCCGCGGACCGAACACTGAAGCTTTCTTT.

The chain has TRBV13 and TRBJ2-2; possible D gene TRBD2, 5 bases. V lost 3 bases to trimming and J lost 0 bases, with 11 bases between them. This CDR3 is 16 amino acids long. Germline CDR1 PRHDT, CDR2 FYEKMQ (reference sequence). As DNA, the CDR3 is TGTGCCAGCAGCTTCGGTGTAGCGACGAACACCGGGGAGCTGTTTTTT. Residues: CASSFGVATNTGELFF.

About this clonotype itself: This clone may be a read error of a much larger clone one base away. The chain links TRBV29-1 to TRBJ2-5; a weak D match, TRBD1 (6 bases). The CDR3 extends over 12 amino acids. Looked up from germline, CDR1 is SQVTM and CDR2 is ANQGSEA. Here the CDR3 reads CGVVWGRETQYF. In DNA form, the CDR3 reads TGCGGCGTTGTTTGGGGGCGGGAGACCCAGTACTTC. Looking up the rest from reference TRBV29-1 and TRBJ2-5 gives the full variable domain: SAVISQKPSRDICQRGTSLTIQCQVDSQVTMMFWYRQQPGQSLTLIATANQGSEATYESGFVIDKFPISRPNLTFSTLTVSNMSPEDSSIYLCGVVWGRETQYFGPGTRLLVL.

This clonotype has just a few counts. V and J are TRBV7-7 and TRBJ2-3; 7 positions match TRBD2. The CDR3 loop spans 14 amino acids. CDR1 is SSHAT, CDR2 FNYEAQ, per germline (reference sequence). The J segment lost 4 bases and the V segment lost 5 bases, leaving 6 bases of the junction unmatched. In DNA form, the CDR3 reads TGTGCCAGCAGCCCCAACCGGGGGGCAGATACGCAGTATTTT. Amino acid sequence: CASSPNRGADTQYF.

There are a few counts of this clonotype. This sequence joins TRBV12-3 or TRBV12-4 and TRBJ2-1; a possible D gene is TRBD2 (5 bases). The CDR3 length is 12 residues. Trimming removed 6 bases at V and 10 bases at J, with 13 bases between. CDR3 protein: CASSTGEREQFF. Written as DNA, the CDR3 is TGTGCCAGCAGCACCGGGGAGAGGGAGCAGTTCTTC.

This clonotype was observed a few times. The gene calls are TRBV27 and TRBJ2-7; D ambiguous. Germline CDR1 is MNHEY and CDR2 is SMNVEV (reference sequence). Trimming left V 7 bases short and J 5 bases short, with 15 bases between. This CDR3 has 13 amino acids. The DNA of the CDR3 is TGTGCCAGCACGGCACAGCCGACTGACGAGCAGTACTTC. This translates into CASTAQPTDEQYF.

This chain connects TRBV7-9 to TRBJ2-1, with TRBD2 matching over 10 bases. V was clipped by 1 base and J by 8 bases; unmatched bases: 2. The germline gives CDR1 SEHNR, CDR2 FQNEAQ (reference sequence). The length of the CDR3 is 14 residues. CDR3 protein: CASSLGGTSDEQFF. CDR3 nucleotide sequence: TGTGCCAGCAGCTTAGGGGGGACTAGCGATGAGCAGTTCTTC.

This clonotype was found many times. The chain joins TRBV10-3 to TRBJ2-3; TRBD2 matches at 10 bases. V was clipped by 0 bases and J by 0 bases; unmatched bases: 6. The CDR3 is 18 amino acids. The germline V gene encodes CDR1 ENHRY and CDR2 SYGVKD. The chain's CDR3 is CAISESASGGPSTDTQYF. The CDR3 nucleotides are TGTGCCATCAGTGAGTCTGCTAGCGGGGGCCCTAGCACAGATACGCAGTATTTT.

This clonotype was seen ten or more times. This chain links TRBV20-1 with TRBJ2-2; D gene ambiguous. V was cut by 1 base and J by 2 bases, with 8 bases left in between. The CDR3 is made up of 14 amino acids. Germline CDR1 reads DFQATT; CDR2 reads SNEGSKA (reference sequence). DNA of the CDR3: TGCAGTGCTAGAGTATTGGGTAACACCGGGGAGCTGTTTTTT. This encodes CSARVLGNTGELFF.

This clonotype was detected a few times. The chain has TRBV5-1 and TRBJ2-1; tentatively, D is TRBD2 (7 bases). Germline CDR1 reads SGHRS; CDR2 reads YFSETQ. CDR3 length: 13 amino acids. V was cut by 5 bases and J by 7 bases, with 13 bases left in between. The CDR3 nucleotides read TGCGCCAGCAGTCGGGGGGCCGGGAATGAGCAGTTCTTC. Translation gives CASSRGAGNEQFF.

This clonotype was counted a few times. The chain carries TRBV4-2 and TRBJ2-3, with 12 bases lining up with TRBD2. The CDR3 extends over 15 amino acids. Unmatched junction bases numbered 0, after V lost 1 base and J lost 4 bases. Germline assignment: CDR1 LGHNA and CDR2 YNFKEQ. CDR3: CASSQASGGADTQYF. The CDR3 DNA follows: TGTGCCAGCAGCCAAGCTAGCGGGGGGGCAGATACGCAGTATTTT.

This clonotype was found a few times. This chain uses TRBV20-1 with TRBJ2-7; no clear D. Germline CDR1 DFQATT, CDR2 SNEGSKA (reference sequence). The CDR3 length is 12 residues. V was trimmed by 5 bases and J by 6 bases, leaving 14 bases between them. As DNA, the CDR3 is TGCAGTGCTGTCACAACAGTCTTCGAGCAGTACTTC. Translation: CSAVTTVFEQYF.

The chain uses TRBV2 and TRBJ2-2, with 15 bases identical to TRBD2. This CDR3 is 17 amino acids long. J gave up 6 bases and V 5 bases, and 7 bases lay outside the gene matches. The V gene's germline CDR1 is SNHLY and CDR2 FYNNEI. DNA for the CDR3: TGTGCCAGCAGTCGTGGACTAGCGGGGGGGCAGTCCGGGGAGCTGTTTTTT. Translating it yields CASSRGLAGGQSGELFF.

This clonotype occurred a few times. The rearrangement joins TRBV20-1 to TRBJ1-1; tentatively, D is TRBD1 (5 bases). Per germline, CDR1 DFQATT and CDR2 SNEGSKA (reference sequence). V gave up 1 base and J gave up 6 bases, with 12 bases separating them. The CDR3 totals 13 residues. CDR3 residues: CSARGTKVAEAFF. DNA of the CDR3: TGCAGTGCTAGAGGGACAAAAGTAGCTGAAGCTTTCTTT.

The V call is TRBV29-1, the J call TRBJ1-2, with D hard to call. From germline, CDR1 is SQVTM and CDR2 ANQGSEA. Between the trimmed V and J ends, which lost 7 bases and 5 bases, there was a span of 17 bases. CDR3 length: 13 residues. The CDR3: CSGGSVGNYGYTF. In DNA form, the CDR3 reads TGCAGCGGTGGGTCGGTCGGGAATTATGGCTACACCTTC.

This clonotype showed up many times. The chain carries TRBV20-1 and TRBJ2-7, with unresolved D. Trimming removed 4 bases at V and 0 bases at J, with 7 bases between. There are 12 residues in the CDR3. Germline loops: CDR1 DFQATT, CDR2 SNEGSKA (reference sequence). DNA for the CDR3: TGCAGTGCTAAATGGAGCTCCTACGAGCAGTACTTC. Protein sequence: CSAKWSSYEQYF.

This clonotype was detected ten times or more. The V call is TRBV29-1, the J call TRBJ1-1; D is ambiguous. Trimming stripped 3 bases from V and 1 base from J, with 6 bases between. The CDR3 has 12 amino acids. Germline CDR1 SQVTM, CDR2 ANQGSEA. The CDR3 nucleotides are TGCAGCGTTGAGCCCACGAACACTGAAGCTTTCTTT. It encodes CSVEPTNTEAFF. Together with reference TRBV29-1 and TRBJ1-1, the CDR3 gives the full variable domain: SAVISQKPSRDICQRGTSLTIQCQVDSQVTMMFWYRQQPGQSLTLIATANQGSEATYESGFVIDKFPISRPNLTFSTLTVSNMSPEDSSIYLCSVEPTNTEAFFGQGTRLTVV.

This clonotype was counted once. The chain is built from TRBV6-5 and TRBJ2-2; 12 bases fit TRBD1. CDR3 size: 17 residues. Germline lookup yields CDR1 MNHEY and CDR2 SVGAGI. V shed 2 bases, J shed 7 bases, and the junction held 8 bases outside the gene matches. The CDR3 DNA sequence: TGTGCCAGCAGTTACACCGGGACAGGGGGCGCGGGCGGGGAGCTGTTTTTT. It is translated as CASSYTGTGGAGGELFF.